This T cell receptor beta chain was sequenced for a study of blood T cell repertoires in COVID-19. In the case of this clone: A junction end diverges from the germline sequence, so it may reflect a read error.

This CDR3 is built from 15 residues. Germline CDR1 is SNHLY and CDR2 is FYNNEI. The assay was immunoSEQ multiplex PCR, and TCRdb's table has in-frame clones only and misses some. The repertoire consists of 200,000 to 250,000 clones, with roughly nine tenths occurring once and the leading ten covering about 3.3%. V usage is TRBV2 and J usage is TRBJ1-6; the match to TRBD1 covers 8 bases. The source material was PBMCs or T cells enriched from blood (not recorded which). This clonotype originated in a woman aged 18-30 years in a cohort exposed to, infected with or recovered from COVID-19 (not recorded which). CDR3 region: CASSEEGQAGSPLHF. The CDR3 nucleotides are TGTGCCAGCAGCGAAGAGGGACAGGCGGGTTCACCCCTCCACTTT.